What follows are 19 T cell receptor beta chains derived from one specimen sequenced in a study of cytomegalovirus exposure and HLA in healthy donors. It was with 60 Vbeta and 13 Jbeta primers that the PCR ran. The data were produced by immunoSEQ multiplex PCR, yet TCRdb's version contains in-frame clones alone and is incomplete. This table holds approximately 54,000 clones, approximately 86% found once. The specimen sequenced was PBMCs. These receptors came from a woman aged 18-29 years in good health and CMV-seronegative.

Only one count was recorded for this clone. This rearrangement joins TRBV10-2 to TRBJ2-5, with D perhaps TRBD2 (7 bases). V was pared by 9 bases and J by 5 bases, with 16 bases between. The V gene's germline CDR1 is WSHSY and CDR2 SAAADI. The CDR3 contains 13 residues. The CDR3 DNA sequence: TGCGCCAGTCAGAGGGGGGGCTGGGAGACCCAGTACTTC. Protein sequence: CASQRGGWETQYF.

This clone was detected a few times. J is TRBJ2-6 and V is TRBV9, with a weak D call TRBD2 (5 bases). The length of the CDR3 is 19 residues. Germline V gene lookup returns CDR1 SGDLS and CDR2 YYNGEE. V was shortened by 7 bases and J by 4 bases, with 27 bases between the two germline ends. Here the CDR3 DNA reads TGTGCCAGCGGCCAAGGTGTGACTACCTTTTTATCCGGGGCCAACGTCCTGACTTTC. Protein product: CASGQGVTTFLSGANVLTF.

This rearrangement joins TRBV28 to TRBJ2-2; weak D call: TRBD1 (5 bases). Deletions cut 7 bases from V and 0 bases from J, with 6 bases between. The CDR3 consists of 13 residues. The germline gives CDR1 MDHEN, CDR2 SYDVKM. DNA for the CDR3: TGTGCCAGCACAGGGCCGAACACCGGGGAGCTGTTTTTT. This encodes CASTGPNTGELFF.

This chain connects TRBV5-1 to TRBJ2-7; TRBD2 matches at 8 bases. The CDR3 covers 15 residues. Per germline, CDR1 SGHRS and CDR2 YFSETQ. Losses at the gene ends were 4 bases for V and 4 bases for J; bases not matched to a gene: 10. The CDR3 is CASSPRAGEPYEQYF. The CDR3 bases are TGCGCCAGCAGCCCGAGAGCGGGAGAGCCGTACGAGCAGTACTTC.

The rearrangement uses TRBV7-9 and TRBJ1-5, with a possible D match to TRBD1 (6 bases). The germline V gene has CDR1 SEHNR and CDR2 FQNEAQ (reference sequence). V lost 5 bases and J 4 bases, leaving 9 bases between the germline ends. The CDR3 loop spans 13 amino acids. DNA for the CDR3: TGTGCCAGCAGCCAAAGGGGGAATCAGCCCCAGCATTTT. It translates to CASSQRGNQPQHF.

The rearrangement links TRBV11-2 to TRBJ2-2; the match to TRBD2 covers 9 bases. Germline CDR1 SGHAT, CDR2 FQNNGV. The CDR3 covers 15 residues. V lost 5 bases, J lost 2 bases, and 3 bases stayed unmatched. The CDR3 protein is CASSRTSDNTGELFF. The CDR3 DNA reads as TGTGCCAGCAGCCGGACTAGCGATAACACCGGGGAGCTGTTTTTT.

The chain joins TRBV2 to TRBJ2-3, with D possibly being TRBD1 (5 bases). The CDR3 covers 15 residues. CDR1 is SNHLY and CDR2 is FYNNEI in the germline V gene. Trimming pared 1 base from V and 2 bases from J, leaving 10 bases between. Here the CDR3 reads CASSEGRVTTDTQYF. The CDR3 nucleotides read TGTGCCAGCAGTGAAGGCAGGGTAACCACAGATACGCAGTATTTT.

The DNA of the CDR3 is TGTGCCAGCTGGAGCTACAATGAGCAGTTCTTC. As protein: CASWSYNEQFF. The chain employs TRBV28 and TRBJ2-1; D is unresolved. CDR3 length: 11 amino acids. V was clipped by 8 bases and J by 3 bases, with 5 bases between them. Germline V gene sequence: CDR1 MDHEN, CDR2 SYDVKM.

The genes are TRBV19 and TRBJ2-6; D possibly corresponds to TRBD1 (7 bases). Germline V lookup: CDR1 LNHDA, CDR2 SQIVND (reference sequence). The CDR3 is 16 residues long. V lost 5 bases and J lost 4, with 15 bases in between. The CDR3 DNA reads as TGTGCCAGTAGTTTGGAGGGGGCGCGAGGGGCCAACGTCCTGACTTTC. It encodes CASSLEGARGANVLTF.

The rearrangement links TRBV7-8 to TRBJ2-7; 9 bases line up with TRBD2. J lost 4 bases, V lost 2 bases, and 9 bases had no gene match. The CDR3 extends over 16 amino acids. CDR1 is SGHVS and CDR2 is FQNEAQ in the germline V gene. Here the CDR3 reads CASSLSDLAGLYEQYF. In nucleotides, the CDR3 is TGTGCCAGCAGCTTATCGGATCTAGCGGGATTATACGAGCAGTACTTC.

This chain joins TRBV7-9 and TRBJ1-1; perhaps TRBD1 as D (5 bases). The CDR3 runs to 13 residues. The germline CDR1 and CDR2 sequences are SEHNR and FQNEAQ (reference sequence). Trimming stripped 2 bases from V and 3 bases from J, with 7 bases between. The DNA for the CDR3 is TGTGCCAGCAGCTTATCGGGGGACACTGAAGCTTTCTTT. Its protein is CASSLSGDTEAFF.

The chain carries TRBV2 and TRBJ1-1; weak D call: TRBD1 (6 bases). The V and J ends lost 7 bases and 1 base respectively, with 25 bases between them. Germline V gives CDR1 SNHLY, CDR2 FYNNEI. This CDR3 is 18 amino acids long. CDR3 protein: CASMESRGGGFGNTEAFF. The CDR3 DNA reads as TGTGCCAGCATGGAATCGCGGGGCGGGGGCTTTGGGAACACTGAAGCTTTCTTT.

The chain combines TRBV30 with TRBJ1-1, with 9 bases matching TRBD1. The CDR3 covers 14 residues. The V gene's germline CDR1 is GTSNPN and CDR2 SVGIG (reference sequence). The V gene end was trimmed by 2 bases and the J gene end by 4 bases; junction bases not matched to a gene: 5. CDR3 residues: CAWSQTTGGTEAFF. The CDR3 DNA reads as TGTGCCTGGAGTCAAACGACAGGGGGCACTGAAGCTTTCTTT.

Of note for this clone: One end of the junction does not line up with germline, which may come from a read error. The rearrangement joins TRBV2 to TRBJ1-5; D not resolved. CDR1 and CDR2 (germline): SNHLY, FYNNEI. CDR3 length equals 13 residues. The CDR3 DNA follows: TGTGCCAGCAGGGAAGATCCCCCCTCGCCCCAGCATTTT. Its protein product is CASREDPPSPQHF.

This clone is a singleton in its sample. The rearrangement uses TRBV7-8 and TRBJ2-1; 8 bases map to TRBD2. The CDR3 runs 18 residues. Per germline, CDR1 SGHVS and CDR2 FQNEAQ. Losses at the gene ends were 1 base for V and 5 bases for J; bases not matched to a gene: 13. The CDR3 loop reads CASSLDGGLGAWNNEQFF. Written as DNA, the CDR3 is TGTGCCAGCAGCTTAGATGGGGGACTAGGGGCGTGGAACAATGAGCAGTTCTTC.

The chain is built from TRBV9 and TRBJ2-3, with 9 bases that match TRBD1. This CDR3 is built from 14 residues. Germline assignment: CDR1 SGDLS and CDR2 YYNGEE. The V and J ends lost 4 bases and 2 bases, in that order; junction bases with no gene match: 2. CDR3 DNA: TGTGCCAGCAGCCGGGACAGGGTCACAGATACGCAGTATTTT. The encoded protein is CASSRDRVTDTQYF.

In this sample, this clone turned up a few times. This chain links TRBV4-2 with TRBJ2-5; no firm D call. Looked up from germline, CDR1 is LGHNA and CDR2 is YNFKEQ. The germline V and J ends were trimmed by 2 bases and 0 bases, with 10 bases remaining between them. The CDR3 is 15 amino acids. CDR3 loop: CASSQLRVHQETQYF. In DNA, the CDR3 is TGTGCCAGCAGCCAACTCCGGGTCCACCAAGAGACCCAGTACTTC.

The rearrangement joins TRBV6-1 to TRBJ1-1; D might be TRBD1 (5 bases). V was cut by 0 bases and J by 4 bases, with 12 bases left in between. Germline assignment: CDR1 MNHNS and CDR2 SASEGT. The CDR3 is 15 amino acids. CDR3 nucleotides: TGTGCCAGCAGTGAAGCGATGGGGGGGGGCACTGAAGCTTTCTTT. Residues: CASSEAMGGGTEAFF.

This clone was recorded a few times. CDR3 nucleotides: TGTGCCAGCAGTCTTAAAGGAGGTACTAGCGGGTCCCCTGTGGATACGCAGTATTTT. It yields the protein CASSLKGGTSGSPVDTQYF. The chain couples TRBV7-3 to TRBJ2-3; 9 nucleotides match TRBD2. V was pared by 6 bases and J by 6 bases, with 22 bases of the junction left unmatched. The CDR3 spans 19 residues. Germline-derived CDR1 and CDR2 are SGHTA and FQGTGA.